This TCR beta chain was obtained from a study of T cell clones after liver transplantation. Whole-study context: A pre-transplant mixed lymphocyte reaction with TCRbeta sequencing defined graft-donor-reactive clones followed in post-transplant blood. Overall study findings and caveats: Donor-reactive sequences fell more than third party-reactive ones, suggesting partial deletion. Small, mixed patient groups and varying post-transplant times limit these conclusions.

A note on this clone: The antigen remains undetermined.

The method was immunoSEQ multiplex PCR; TCRdb's version includes in-frame clones alone and lacks a portion of them. Seen here are 95,000 to 130,000 clones, about nine tenths observed once, and the top ten hold approximately 0.78%. CDR3 length: 15 amino acids. V shed 4 bases and J 0 bases; nucleotides not matched to a gene: 4. Germline assignment: CDR1 MNHNS and CDR2 SASEGT. The source is a human patient who received a liver transplant. Some T cells could come from the graft donor. The material sequenced was CD4+ T cells from blood, taken 12 months after liver transplant. The J gene is TRBJ2-7, the V gene TRBV6-1; 9 nucleotides agree with TRBD1. The CDR3 sequence is CASSGPGQGSYEQYF. For the CDR3, the DNA is TGTGCCAGCAGTGGGCCGGGACAGGGCTCCTACGAGCAGTACTTC.